This TCR beta chain came from a study of cytomegalovirus exposure and HLA in healthy donors. Findings of the study overall: For TCR beta chains, V- and J-gene trimming was later linked to a missense DCLRE1C variant.

Primers included in the PCR were 60 Vbeta and 13 Jbeta primers. TCRdb keeps only in-frame clones here, not all; method: immunoSEQ multiplex PCR. The sample has approximately 60,000 clones, 70% to 85% seen once. This clone showed up just once. Its specificity is not known. This CDR3 is 16 amino acids long. The germline CDR1 and CDR2 sequences are SGHTA and FQGNSA. Trimming took off 6 bases at V and 4 bases at J, with 21 bases between the two ends. The V call is TRBV7-2, the J call TRBJ2-5; possible D gene TRBD2, 6 bases. The receptor's source is a man aged 25 to 45 in good health and CMV-seronegative. The material sequenced was PBMCs. In DNA, the CDR3 is TGTGCCAGCAGTCCTCCCGGGACTCAGAGAAGAGAGACCCAGTACTTC. This gives the protein CASSPPGTQRRETQYF. Full variable domain (missing parts from reference TRBV7-2 and TRBJ2-5): GAGVSQSPSNKVTEKGKDVELRCDPISGHTALYWYRQSLGQGLEFLIYFQGNSAPDKSGLPSDRFSAERTGGSVSTLTIQRTQQEDSAVYLCASSPPGTQRRETQYFGPGTRLLVL.